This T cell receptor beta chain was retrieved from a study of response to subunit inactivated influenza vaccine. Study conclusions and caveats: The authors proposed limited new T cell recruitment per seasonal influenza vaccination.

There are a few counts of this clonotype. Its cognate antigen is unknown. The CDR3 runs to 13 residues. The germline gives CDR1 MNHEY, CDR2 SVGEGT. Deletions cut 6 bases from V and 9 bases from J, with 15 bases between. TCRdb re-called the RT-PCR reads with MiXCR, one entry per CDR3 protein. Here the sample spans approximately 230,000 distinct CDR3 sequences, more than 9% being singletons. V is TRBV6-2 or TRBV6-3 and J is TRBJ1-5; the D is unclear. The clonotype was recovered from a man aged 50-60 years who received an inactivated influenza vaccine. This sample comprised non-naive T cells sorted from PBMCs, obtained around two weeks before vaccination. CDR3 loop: CASRPRAVRPQHF. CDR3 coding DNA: TGTGCCAGCAGACCCCGCGCAGTCAGGCCCCAGCATTTT.